Listed here are 11 T cell receptor beta chains from one sample, sequenced in a study of regulatory dendritic cells for organ transplantation. Using immunoSEQ multiplex PCR, the repertoire was profiled, and TCRdb retains in-frame clones only, with some absent. The data contain about 38,000 clones, 75% to 95% of them seen just once; the ten biggest clones take up 0.095% to 0.14%. The sample consisted of naive CD8+ T cells from blood. Subset noted: CD45RA+ naive T cells. The receptor source for this set is a human donor in good health.

This chain links TRBV4-3 with TRBJ2-3; TRBD2 matches 9 bases. Germline CDR1 and CDR2: LGHNA and YSLEER. This CDR3 spans 14 amino acids. The trim removed 4 bases at V and 6 bases at J, leaving 5 bases unmatched. The chain's CDR3 is CASSLRGGPDTQYF. In nucleotides, the CDR3 is TGCGCCAGCAGCCTGCGGGGGGGCCCGGATACGCAGTATTTT.

J is TRBJ2-5 and V is TRBV7-9; D is uncertain. V gave up 3 bases and J gave up 1 base, with 0 bases separating them. The CDR3 totals 11 residues. Germline assignment: CDR1 SEHNR and CDR2 FQNEAQ (reference sequence). The CDR3 loop reads CASSFQETQYF. The CDR3 coding sequence is TGTGCCAGCAGCTTCCAAGAGACCCAGTACTTC.

The rearrangement joins TRBV4-3 to TRBJ2-1, with unresolved D. Germline-derived CDR1 and CDR2 are LGHNA and YSLEER. The CDR3 has 15 amino acids. The V gene lost 5 bases and the J gene lost 0 bases, with 11 bases spanning the gap. The CDR3 region has the DNA TGCGCCAGCAGCGCGCGACTGAGCTCCTACAATGAGCAGTTCTTC. Amino acid sequence: CASSARLSSYNEQFF.

The chain has TRBV27 and TRBJ2-6; 8 positions agree with TRBD2. V gave up 4 bases and J gave up 1 base; unmatched junction bases: 15. This CDR3 has 20 residues. CDR1 is MNHEY and CDR2 is SMNVEV in the germline V gene (reference sequence). DNA for the CDR3: TGTGCCAGCAGTTCCTACCGGGAGGGAGTTCTTTTTTCTGGGGCCAACGTCCTGACTTTC. The encoded protein is CASSSYREGVLFSGANVLTF.

The chain combines TRBV4-3 with TRBJ2-1; no reliable D call. V gave up 0 bases and J gave up 0 bases, with 9 bases separating them. Germline assignment: CDR1 LGHNA and CDR2 YSLEER. The CDR3 runs 16 residues. Written as DNA, the CDR3 is TGCGCCAGCAGCCAAGATCGGTCGAGCTCCTACAATGAGCAGTTCTTC. Its protein is CASSQDRSSSYNEQFF.

The genes are TRBV6-5 and TRBJ1-1, with 8 bases fitting TRBD1. The CDR3 sequence is 12 residues long. Trimming removed 8 bases from V and 5 bases from J; junction bases left unmatched: 4. The germline V gene has CDR1 MNHEY and CDR2 SVGAGI. CDR3 coding DNA: TGTGCCAGCCGGGGACAGGTTACTGAAGCTTTCTTT. It specifies CASRGQVTEAFF.

This chain's CDR3 is CATTSGSPYNEQFF. CDR3 bases: TGTGCCACCACAAGCGGGAGTCCCTACAATGAGCAGTTCTTC. The gene calls are TRBV27 and TRBJ2-1, with TRBD2 matching over 8 bases. CDR1 and CDR2 (germline): MNHEY, SMNVEV (reference sequence). This CDR3 comprises 14 residues. Unmatched junction bases numbered 7, after V lost 10 bases and J lost 2 bases.

The chain is built from TRBV28 and TRBJ2-1, with TRBD1 matching over 7 bases. The CDR3 has 16 residues. V lost 10 bases, J lost 0 bases, and 12 bases stayed unmatched. The germline V gene encodes CDR1 MDHEN and CDR2 SYDVKM. In DNA form, the CDR3 reads TGTGCCATCTGGGACAGCTTAAGTTACTCCTACAATGAGCAGTTCTTC. Amino acids: CAIWDSLSYSYNEQFF.

The rearrangement uses TRBV9 and TRBJ2-7; D might be TRBD1 (6 bases). V was clipped by 0 bases and J by 5 bases, with 12 bases between them. The CDR3 consists of 14 residues. CDR1 is SGDLS, CDR2 YYNGEE, per germline. CDR3 region: CASSVGDTLDEQYF. Written as DNA, the CDR3 is TGTGCCAGCAGCGTAGGGGACACCCTCGACGAGCAGTACTTC.

The J gene is TRBJ1-2, the V gene TRBV6-5; tentatively, D is TRBD1 (6 bases). Germline V gene lookup returns CDR1 MNHEY and CDR2 SVGAGI. The length of the CDR3 is 15 residues. The V end was cut by 2 bases, the J end by 2 bases, with 12 bases between. The CDR3 reads CASSYLTGPNYGYTF. DNA for the CDR3: TGTGCCAGCAGTTACCTCACAGGGCCCAACTATGGCTACACCTTC.

The J gene is TRBJ2-1, the V gene TRBV9; 8 bases align to TRBD1. This CDR3 is built from 13 residues. Germline CDR1 reads SGDLS; CDR2 reads YYNGEE. Trimming at V came to 6 bases and at J to 5 bases, leaving 4 bases not matched to a gene. In DNA, the CDR3 is TGTGCCAGCATGAGACAGGGGAACAATGAGCAGTTCTTC. This codes for CASMRQGNNEQFF.